These 4 T cell receptor beta chains were all obtained from the same sample, sequenced in a study of T cells in Graves' hyperthyroidism and ophthalmopathy. Amplification of TCR beta CDR3 regions was performed using RNA transcripts as template. First-round RT-PCR with HTBI primers amplified the TCR CDR3 region. TCRdb processed the multiplex PCR reads anew with MiXCR; each CDR3 protein has one entry. The sample lists about 210,000 distinct CDR3 sequences; approximately 17% were seen once. Sample: blood. These TCRs come from a man in his fifties or sixties with Graves' hyperthyroidism.

In its sample, this clonotype was seen many times. J is TRBJ2-1 and V is TRBV30; unclear D gene. The CDR3 contains 11 residues. V dropped 4 bases and J dropped 4 bases, with 5 bases sitting between them. Germline CDR1 reads GTSNPN; CDR2 reads SVGIG (reference sequence). The CDR3 bases are TGTGCCTGGATGGAATACAATGAGCAGTTCTTC. Its translation is CAWMEYNEQFF.

This clonotype came up many times. This chain joins TRBV15 and TRBJ2-7, with no clear D. CDR3 size: 15 residues. The germline V gene has CDR1 LNHNV and CDR2 YYDKDF (reference sequence). Trimming removed 0 bases at V and 2 bases at J, with 11 bases between. The CDR3 DNA sequence: TGTGCCACCAGCAGAGATATTGCAGCCACCTACGAGCAGTACTTC. This translates into CATSRDIAATYEQYF. Using reference TRBV15 and TRBJ2-7 for the parts outside the CDR3, the full variable domain is DAMVIQNPRYQVTQFGKPVTLSCSQTLNHNVMYWYQQKSSQAPKLLFHYYDKDFNNEADTPDNFQSRRPNTSFCFLDIRSPGLGDTAMYLCATSRDIAATYEQYFGPGTRLTVT.

This clonotype was seen many times. The chain employs TRBV20-1 and TRBJ1-1; D gene unclear. Between the trimmed V and J ends, which lost 0 bases and 1 base, there was a span of 9 bases. The CDR3 has 14 residues. The germline gives CDR1 DFQATT, CDR2 SNEGSKA (reference sequence). The CDR3 reads CSARDRSANTEAFF. The CDR3 DNA reads TGCAGTGCTAGAGATCGGTCAGCGAACACTGAAGCTTTCTTT.

Here the CDR3 reads CASSLFRLRGGGGELFF. DNA for the CDR3: TGTGCCAGCAGTTTATTTCGGCTGAGGGGAGGAGGCGGGGAGCTGTTTTTT. The V and J genes are TRBV28 and TRBJ2-2; possibly TRBD2 for D (6 bases). This CDR3 comprises 17 residues. The germline V and J ends were trimmed by 1 base and 7 bases, with 19 bases remaining between them. Germline-derived CDR1 and CDR2 are MDHEN and SYDVKM.